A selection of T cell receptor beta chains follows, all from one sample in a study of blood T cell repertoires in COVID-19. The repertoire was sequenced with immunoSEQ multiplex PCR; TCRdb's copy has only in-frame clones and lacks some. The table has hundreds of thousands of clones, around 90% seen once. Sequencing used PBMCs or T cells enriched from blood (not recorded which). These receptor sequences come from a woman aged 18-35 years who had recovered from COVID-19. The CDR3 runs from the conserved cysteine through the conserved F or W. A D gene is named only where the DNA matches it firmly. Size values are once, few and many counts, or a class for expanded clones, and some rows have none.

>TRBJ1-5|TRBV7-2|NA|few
CASSGGDGPRGPQHF
TGTGCCAGCAGCGGAGGGGACGGCCCACGTGGGCCCCAGCATTTT
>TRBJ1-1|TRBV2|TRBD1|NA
CASSPIQGAGTEAFF
TGTGCCAGCAGTCCCATTCAGGGGGCGGGAACTGAAGCTTTCTTT
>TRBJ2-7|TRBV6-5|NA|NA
CASSRYSGNGYEQYF
TGTGCCAGCAGCCGATACTCTGGTAACGGCTACGAGCAGTACTTC
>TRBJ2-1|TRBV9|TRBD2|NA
CASSVDGLAGYEQFF
TGTGCCAGCAGCGTAGACGGGCTAGCGGGATATGAGCAGTTCTTC
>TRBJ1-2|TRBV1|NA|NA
CTSSQVPGRNYGYTF
TGCACCAGCAGCCAAGTACCAGGGCGTAACTATGGCTACACCTTC
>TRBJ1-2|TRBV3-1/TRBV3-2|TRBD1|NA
CASSQGRTGRSGGYTF
TGTGCCAGCAGCCAAGGTAGGACAGGGAGGAGCGGGGGCTACACCTTC
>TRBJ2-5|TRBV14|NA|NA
CASREGGGQETQYF
TGTGCCAGCAGAGAAGGGGGGGGCCAAGAGACCCAGTACTTC
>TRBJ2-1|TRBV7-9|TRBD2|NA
CASSVLSGGPYNEQFF
TGTGCCAGCAGCGTCCTTAGCGGGGGGCCATACAATGAGCAGTTCTTC
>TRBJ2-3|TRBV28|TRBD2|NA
CASSPLAGFSTDTQYF
TGTGCCAGCAGTCCCCTAGCGGGATTTAGCACAGATACGCAGTATTTT
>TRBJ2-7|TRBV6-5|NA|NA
CASSPREEYEQYF
TGTGCCAGCAGTCCTCGTGAGGAGTACGAGCAGTACTTC
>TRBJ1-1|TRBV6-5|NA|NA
CASVERDRTEAFF
TGTGCCAGCGTCGAGAGGGATAGGACTGAAGCTTTCTTT
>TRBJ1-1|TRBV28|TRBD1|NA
CASSLPETGFNTEAFF
TGTGCCAGCAGCCTACCCGAGACAGGGTTTAACACTGAAGCTTTCTTT
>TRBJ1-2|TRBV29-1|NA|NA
CSAKDAGGVGYTF
TGCAGCGCCAAGGACGCAGGAGGTGTTGGCTACACCTTC
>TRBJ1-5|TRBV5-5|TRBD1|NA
CASSGARDRGNSNQPQHF
TGTGCCAGCAGCGGCGCTCGTGACAGGGGGAATAGCAATCAGCCCCAGCATTTT
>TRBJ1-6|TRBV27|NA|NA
CASSHSVLNSPLHF
TGTGCCAGCAGTCACTCGGTTCTCAATTCACCCCTCCACTTT
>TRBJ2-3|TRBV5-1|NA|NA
CASRYRAHGGPTDTQYF
TGCGCCAGCAGGTATAGGGCTCACGGGGGGCCAACAGATACGCAGTATTTT
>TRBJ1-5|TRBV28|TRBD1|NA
CASSSTGTARNQPQHF
TGTGCCAGCAGCTCCACCGGGACAGCAAGGAATCAGCCCCAGCATTTT
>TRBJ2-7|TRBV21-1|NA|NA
CASSEDSRAYSYEQYF
TGTGCCAGCAGCGAGGATTCGAGAGCCTACTCCTACGAGCAGTACTTC
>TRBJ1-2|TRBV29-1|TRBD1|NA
CSAEKQGAIGYTF
TGCAGCGCCGAAAAACAGGGGGCTATAGGCTACACCTTC
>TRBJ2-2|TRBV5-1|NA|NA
CASRLNSDSRTGELFF
TGCGCCAGCAGGTTAAACTCGGACTCACGAACCGGGGAGCTGTTTTTT
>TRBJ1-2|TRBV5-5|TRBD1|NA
CASSFQGGGYTF
TGTGCCAGCAGCTTCCAGGGGGGTGGCTACACCTTC
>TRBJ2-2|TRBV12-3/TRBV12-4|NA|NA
CASSLHQSGELFF
TGTGCCAGCAGTTTACACCAGTCCGGGGAGCTGTTTTTT
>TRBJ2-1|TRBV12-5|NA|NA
CASGLSAGILNQDEQFF
TGTGCTAGTGGTTTGTCTGCAGGAATCTTAAACCAGGATGAGCAGTTCTTC
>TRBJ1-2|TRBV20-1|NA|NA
CSASFREGEYGYTF
TGCAGTGCTAGTTTCCGGGAGGGTGAATATGGCTACACCTTC
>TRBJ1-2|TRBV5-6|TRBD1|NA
CASSTDRTNYGYTF
TGTGCCAGCAGCACGGACAGGACTAACTATGGCTACACCTTC